This TCR beta chain was documented in a study of cytomegalovirus exposure and HLA in healthy donors. The wider study: Earlier, 110 million or so unique TCR beta sequences were recovered from 200 million or so T cells by an analysis.

The CDR3 covers 16 residues. CDR1 and CDR2 (germline): SGHNT, YYREEE (reference sequence). With V trimmed by 4 bases and J by 4 bases, 9 bases remained unmatched. This clone was recorded a few times. Primers included in the PCR were 60 Vbeta and 13 Jbeta primers. The table came from immunoSEQ multiplex PCR; TCRdb's copy has only in-frame clones and leaves some out. The sample lists roughly 68,000 clones, approximately 70% occurring once. The sequence was collected from a man aged 35 to 55 in good health and CMV-seropositive. The V call is TRBV5-4, the J call TRBJ2-5; 11 nucleotides match TRBD2. Source material: PBMCs. The CDR3 loop is CASSREGLAALETQYF. For the CDR3, the DNA is TGTGCCAGCAGCCGTGAGGGACTAGCGGCCCTAGAGACCCAGTACTTC.